One and the same sample provided the 2 T cell receptor beta chains below, sequenced in a study of blood T cell repertoires in COVID-19. Using immunoSEQ multiplex PCR, the repertoire was profiled, and TCRdb retains in-frame clones only, with some absent. The data contain around 280,000 clones, around nine tenths of them singletons. The sample consisted of peripheral blood. The origin of the receptors is a woman younger than 45 with COVID-19, enrolled during active disease.

This chain joins TRBV18 and TRBJ2-3; 7 bases are a match to TRBD1. Germline trimming cut 5 bases from V and 1 base from J; bases unmatched to any gene: 6. The CDR3 length is 15 residues. Per germline, CDR1 KGHSH and CDR2 LQKENI. The CDR3 spells CASSSRQGGTDTQYF. CDR3 nucleotide sequence: TGTGCCAGCTCATCCCGACAGGGCGGCACAGATACGCAGTATTTT.

This rearrangement joins TRBV27 to TRBJ2-7, with 12 bases that match TRBD2. CDR3 length: 15 amino acids. Trimming removed 5 bases from V and 3 bases from J; junction bases left unmatched: 5. Germline values: CDR1 MNHEY, CDR2 SMNVEV (reference sequence). The DNA of the CDR3 is TGTGCCAGCAGTCTTCGGACTAGCGGGAACTACGAGCAGTACTTC. Translated: CASSLRTSGNYEQYF.